This TCR beta chain was identified during a study of T cells after yellow fever vaccination. TCRdb itself ran the 5' RACE reads through MiXCR, one entry per CDR3 protein. The data contain 400,000 to 450,000 distinct CDR3 sequences, under 20% of them singletons. The length of the CDR3 is 13 residues. Germline lookup yields CDR1 SGHDT and CDR2 YYEEEE. V gave up 5 bases and J gave up 5 bases, with 13 bases separating them. Only a few counts were recorded for this clonotype. Its specificity is not known. General study results and limits: Clonotypes appearing in both CD4 and CD8 compartments existed, and their share was small.

This sequence joins TRBV5-6 and TRBJ2-5; possibly TRBD1 for D (6 bases). The sequence was collected from a man between 18 and 35 years old who received the YFV17D yellow fever vaccine. The input for sequencing was PBMCs, taken before the yellow fever booster vaccination. CDR3 region: CASRPQGPETQYF. DNA for the CDR3: TGTGCCAGCAGACCTCAGGGGCCGGAGACCCAGTACTTC.